The text below deals with one TCR beta chain. Some clones are missing from TCRdb's copy, which holds only in-frame ones; the method was immunoSEQ multiplex PCR. The sample has 70,000 to 75,000 clones; around 92% are singletons. The data belong to a study of control samples from healthy donors and cancer patients. This CDR3 is built from 16 residues. J was trimmed by 7 bases and V by 2 bases; bases with no gene match: 7. CDR1 is SGDLS, CDR2 YYNGEE, per germline. Sequenced material: PBMCs. The sequence was collected from a man in his 60s with lung cancer. The chain uses TRBV9 and TRBJ1-6, with 9 bases that match TRBD1. CDR3 DNA sequence: TGTGCCAGCAGCGTTCGTCCCGGGACAGGGAATTCACCCCTCCACTTT. Translation: CASSVRPGTGNSPLHF.